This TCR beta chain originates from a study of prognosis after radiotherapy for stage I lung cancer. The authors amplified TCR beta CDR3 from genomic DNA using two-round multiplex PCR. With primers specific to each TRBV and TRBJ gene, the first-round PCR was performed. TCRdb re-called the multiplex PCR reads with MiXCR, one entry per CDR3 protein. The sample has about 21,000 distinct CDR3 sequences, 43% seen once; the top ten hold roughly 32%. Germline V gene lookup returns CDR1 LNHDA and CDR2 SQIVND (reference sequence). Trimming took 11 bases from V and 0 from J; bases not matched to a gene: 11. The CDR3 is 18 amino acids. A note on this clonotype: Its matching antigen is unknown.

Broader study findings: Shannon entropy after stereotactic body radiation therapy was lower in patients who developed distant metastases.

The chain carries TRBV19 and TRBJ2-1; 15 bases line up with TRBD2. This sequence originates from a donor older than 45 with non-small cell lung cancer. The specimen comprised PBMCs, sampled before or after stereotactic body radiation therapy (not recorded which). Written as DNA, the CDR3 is TGTGCCGTTCCCCACCGGACTAGCGGGGGGGACTCCTACAATGAGCAGTTCTTC. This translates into CAVPHRTSGGDSYNEQFF.